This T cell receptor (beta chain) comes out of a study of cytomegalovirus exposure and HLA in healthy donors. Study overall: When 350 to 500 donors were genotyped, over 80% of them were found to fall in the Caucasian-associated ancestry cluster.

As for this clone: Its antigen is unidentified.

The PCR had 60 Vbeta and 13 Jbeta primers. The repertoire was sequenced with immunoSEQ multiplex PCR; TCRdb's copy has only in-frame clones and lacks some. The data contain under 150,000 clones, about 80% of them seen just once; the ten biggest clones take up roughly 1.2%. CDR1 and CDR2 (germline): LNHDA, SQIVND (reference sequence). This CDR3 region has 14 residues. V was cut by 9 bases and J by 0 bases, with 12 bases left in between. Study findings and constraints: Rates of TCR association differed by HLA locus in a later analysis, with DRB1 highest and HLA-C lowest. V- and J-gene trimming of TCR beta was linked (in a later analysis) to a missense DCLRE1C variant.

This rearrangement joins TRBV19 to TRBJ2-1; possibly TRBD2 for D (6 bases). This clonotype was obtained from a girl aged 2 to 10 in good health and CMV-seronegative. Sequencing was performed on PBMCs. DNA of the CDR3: TGTGCCAGCGGGAGCGACAGCTCCTACAATGAGCAGTTCTTC. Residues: CASGSDSSYNEQFF.